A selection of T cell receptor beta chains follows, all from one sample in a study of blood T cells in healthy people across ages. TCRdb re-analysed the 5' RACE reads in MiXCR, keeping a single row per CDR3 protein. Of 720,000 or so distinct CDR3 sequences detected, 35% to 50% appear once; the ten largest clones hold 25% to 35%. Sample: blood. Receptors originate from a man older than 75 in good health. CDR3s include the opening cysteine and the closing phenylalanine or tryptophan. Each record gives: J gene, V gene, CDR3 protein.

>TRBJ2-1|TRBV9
CASGVDPGGYSYNEQFF
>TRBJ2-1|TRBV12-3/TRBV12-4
CASSSNRGYNEQFF
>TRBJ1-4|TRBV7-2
CASSKQAATNEKLFF
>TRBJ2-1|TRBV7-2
CASSPKPKNEQFF
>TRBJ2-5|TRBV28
CASSFPRLGGETQYF
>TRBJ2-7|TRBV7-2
CASSSGTSGSSEQYF
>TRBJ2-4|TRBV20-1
CSAGGRGPNIQYF
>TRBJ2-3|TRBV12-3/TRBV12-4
CASSLLTGSADTQYF
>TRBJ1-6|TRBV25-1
CASRQGQGNSPLHF
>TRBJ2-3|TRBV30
CALRAGGLDTQYF
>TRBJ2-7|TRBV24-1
CATSDFGDSPYEQYF
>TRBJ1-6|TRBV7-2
CASSARPGQGSNSPLHF
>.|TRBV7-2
CASSLGIGPFEQYF
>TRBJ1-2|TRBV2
CASKNLQGARGYTF
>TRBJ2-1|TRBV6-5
CASSSNPDSNEQFF
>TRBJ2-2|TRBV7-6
CASSPNRSPGELFF
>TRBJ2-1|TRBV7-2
CASSSSFGDGNNEQFF